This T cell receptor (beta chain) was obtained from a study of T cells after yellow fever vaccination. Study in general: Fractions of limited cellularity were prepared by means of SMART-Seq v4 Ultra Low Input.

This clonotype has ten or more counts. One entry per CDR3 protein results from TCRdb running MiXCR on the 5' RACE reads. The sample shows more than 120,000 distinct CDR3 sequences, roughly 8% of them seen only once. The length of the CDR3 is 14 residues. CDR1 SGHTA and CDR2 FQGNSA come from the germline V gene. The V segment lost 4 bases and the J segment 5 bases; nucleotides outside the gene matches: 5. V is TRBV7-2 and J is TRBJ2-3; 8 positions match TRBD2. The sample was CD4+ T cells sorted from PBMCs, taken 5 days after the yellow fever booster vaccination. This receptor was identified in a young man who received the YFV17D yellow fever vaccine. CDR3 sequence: CASSSRLAGDTQYF. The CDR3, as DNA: TGTGCCAGCAGCTCCCGCCTAGCGGGAGATACGCAGTATTTT.